Listed here are 22 T cell receptor beta chains from one sample, sequenced in a study of CD8 T cells in ankylosing spondylitis listed by TCRdb under 2017. The library was prepared using 5' RACE. The sequencing machine was an Illumina HiSeq 2500. TCRdb cleaned the public reads at Q25 with fastp, built clones with MiXCR and kept in-frame beta chains. Here each entry gathers all rows of one CDR3 protein and keeps the most common genes and DNA. Here the sample has some 270,000 distinct CDR3 sequences; over 15% occur a single time. The top ten hold approximately 32% of the sample. Sequencing was done on a sample of blood, either unsorted or a sorted T cell fraction (not recorded which). These receptors were obtained from a male donor with ankylosing spondylitis or in good health (not recorded which).

The chain is built from TRBV3-1 and TRBJ2-1; TRBD2 agrees at 7 bases. The CDR3 covers 15 residues. V was pared by 6 bases and J by 8 bases, with 13 bases of the junction left unmatched. Germline V gene data show CDR1 as LGHDT and CDR2 as YNNKEL (reference sequence). Here the CDR3 reads CASSQKGGAFDEQFF. The CDR3 DNA sequence: TGTGCCAGCAGTCAGAAGGGAGGGGCTTTTGATGAGCAGTTCTTC.

In this sample, this clonotype turned up a few times. The chain is built from TRBV6-1 and TRBJ2-3; TRBD2 matches 10 bases. CDR3 length: 15 residues. V trimming: 6 bases; J trimming: 2 bases; junction bases outside the gene matches: 5. Per germline, CDR1 MNHNS and CDR2 SASEGT. The CDR3 loop is CASSRAGGYTDTQYF. The DNA for the CDR3 is TGTGCCAGCAGCCGAGCGGGAGGGTACACAGATACGCAGTATTTT.

This clonotype was detected a few times. This chain's CDR3 is CASSFAAGELSTDTQYF. The CDR3 bases are TGTGCCAGCAGTTTTGCAGCGGGAGAACTTAGCACAGATACGCAGTATTTT. The chain links TRBV28 to TRBJ2-3; 8 bases agree with TRBD2. The CDR3 loop spans 17 amino acids. Germline lookup yields CDR1 MDHEN and CDR2 SYDVKM. V lost 3 bases, J lost 0 bases, and 8 bases stayed unmatched.

There are a few counts of this clonotype. The J gene is TRBJ2-3, the V gene TRBV4-3, with D possibly TRBD1 on 6 matching bases. Germline values: CDR1 LGHNA, CDR2 YSLEER. Trimming took off 1 base at V and 5 bases at J, with 13 bases between the two ends. The CDR3 covers 15 residues. CDR3 coding DNA: TGCGCCAGCAGCCAAGGGCGCAGGGGCGTAGATACGCAGTATTTT. Its translation is CASSQGRRGVDTQYF.

This clonotype came up many times. The genes are TRBV4-3 and TRBJ2-7; possible D gene TRBD2, 6 bases. V was cut by 0 bases and J by 4 bases, with 13 bases left in between. The length of the CDR3 is 15 residues. Germline V gene data show CDR1 as LGHNA and CDR2 as YSLEER. DNA of the CDR3: TGCGCCAGCAGCCAAGAAAGTGGGAGCGGGTACGAGCAGTACTTC. This sequence encodes CASSQESGSGYEQYF.

This clonotype was observed a handful of times. This chain connects TRBV20-1 to TRBJ2-7; D might be TRBD1 or TRBD2, each matching 5 bases. V lost 6 bases and J lost 1, with 13 bases in between. In germline, CDR1 is DFQATT, CDR2 SNEGSKA (reference sequence). The length of the CDR3 is 13 residues. CDR3 sequence (DNA): TGCAGTGCCACCCTTGAGGGGTCCTACGAGCAGTACTTC. Translation: CSATLEGSYEQYF.

The gene calls are TRBV9 and TRBJ2-7; D is unclear. The CDR3 is 17 residues long. CDR1 and CDR2 from the germline V gene are SGDLS and YYNGEE. The V end was cut by 4 bases, the J end by 1 base, with 21 bases between. The chain's CDR3 is CASSPSRLPPGSYEQYF. The CDR3 region has the DNA TGTGCCAGCAGCCCGAGTAGGCTGCCACCTGGTTCCTACGAGCAGTACTTC.

This clonotype came up a few times. This rearrangement joins TRBV11-2 to TRBJ2-7; D gene unclear. Deletions cut 3 bases from V and 3 bases from J, with 12 bases between. This CDR3 is built from 14 residues. Germline CDR1 reads SGHAT; CDR2 reads FQNNGV. In DNA, the CDR3 is TGTGCCAGCAGCTTTATCGGGCGTCACTACGAGCAGTACTTC. Residues: CASSFIGRHYEQYF.

The DNA for the CDR3 is TGCGCCAGCAGCCAAGACCCGGGGACAGGGAACACTGAAGCTTTCTTT. Translation: CASSQDPGTGNTEAFF. J is TRBJ1-1 and V is TRBV4-3; 8 positions agree with TRBD1. V dropped 0 bases and J dropped 1; count of bases not matched to a gene: 4. The CDR3 runs to 16 residues. Germline lookup yields CDR1 LGHNA and CDR2 YSLEER.

This clonotype showed up many times. The V gene is TRBV27, the J gene TRBJ2-2; possibly TRBD2 for D (5 bases). Trimming stripped 8 bases from V and 3 bases from J, with 16 bases between. CDR3 length equals 15 residues. Germline V gene sequence: CDR1 MNHEY, CDR2 SMNVEV (reference sequence). The CDR3 DNA sequence: TGTGCCAGCGCTAGCCCCCCCGTGGACACCGGGGAGCTGTTTTTT. Translated, it gives CASASPPVDTGELFF.

This rearrangement joins TRBV2 to TRBJ2-4, with no clear D. The CDR3 is 19 residues long. Germline V gene lookup returns CDR1 SNHLY and CDR2 FYNNEI. V was trimmed by 3 bases and J by 0 bases, leaving 21 bases between them. In DNA form, the CDR3 reads TGTGCCAGCAGTGACCGGGTCCTCCAGAGTATCTTAGCCAAAAACATTCAGTACTTC. Translation gives CASSDRVLQSILAKNIQYF.

This clonotype was detected once. The chain joins TRBV5-5 to TRBJ2-2, with a possible D match to TRBD2 (6 bases). Germline CDR1 is SGHKS and CDR2 is YYEKEE (reference sequence). Trimming stripped 0 bases from V and 2 bases from J, with 14 bases between. The CDR3 spans 17 residues. CDR3 sequence (DNA): TGTGCCAGCAGCTTGGCCTGGGCAGGGACTAACACCGGGGAGCTGTTTTTT. It is translated as CASSLAWAGTNTGELFF.

This clonotype was counted many times. The genes are TRBV5-5 and TRBJ1-1; D is unresolved. Trimming left V 2 bases short and J 0 bases short, with 14 bases between. CDR1 is SGHKS and CDR2 is YYEKEE in the germline V gene (reference sequence). The length of the CDR3 is 16 residues. The CDR3 sequence: CASSFLTVGLNTEAFF. The DNA for the CDR3 is TGTGCCAGCAGCTTTCTAACAGTGGGGTTGAACACTGAAGCTTTCTTT.

The chain has TRBV12-5 and TRBJ2-2; D is unclear. Germline CDR1 LGHNT, CDR2 FRNRAP. V gave up 5 bases and J gave up 5 bases, with 18 bases separating them. The CDR3 is made up of 16 amino acids. Here the CDR3 reads CASGPRPHGGTGELFF. The CDR3 coding sequence is TGTGCTAGTGGTCCCCGGCCTCATGGCGGAACCGGGGAGCTGTTTTTT.

This clonotype was seen only a few times. This rearrangement joins TRBV5-6 to TRBJ2-7; 8 bases agree with TRBD2. Trimming took 0 bases from V and 4 from J; bases not matched to a gene: 9. CDR1 and CDR2 (germline): SGHDT, YYEEEE. The CDR3 contains 16 residues. This CDR3 is CASSLGAAGGLYEQYF. The CDR3 coding sequence is TGTGCCAGCAGCTTGGGGGCCGCGGGAGGCCTTTACGAGCAGTACTTC.

This clonotype has a handful of counts. The V and J genes are TRBV12-3 or TRBV12-4 and TRBJ1-5, with TRBD1 as a possible D gene (5 bases). Trimming removed 2 bases from V and 6 bases from J, with 11 bases in between. The CDR3 extends over 14 amino acids. This CDR3 is CASSLKGMGQPQHF. In DNA form, the CDR3 reads TGTGCCAGCAGTTTAAAGGGGATGGGTCAGCCCCAGCATTTT.

V is TRBV5-1 and J is TRBJ1-2, with 9 positions matching TRBD1. The CDR3 runs 15 residues. The ends lost 4 bases at V and 6 bases at J; junction bases unmatched: 10. CDR1 SGHRS and CDR2 YFSETQ come from the germline V gene. The CDR3 here is CASSLTGQGLDGYTF. The CDR3 DNA reads TGCGCCAGCAGCCTGACGGGACAGGGTTTGGATGGCTACACCTTC.

This clonotype was seen a few times. This chain links TRBV6-6 with TRBJ2-7; TRBD2 matches 7 bases. Trimming removed 8 bases from V and 2 bases from J; junction bases left unmatched: 6. The CDR3 is 13 amino acids. The germline gives CDR1 MNHNY, CDR2 SVGAGI (reference sequence). Written as DNA, the CDR3 is TGTGCCAGCTTGGGGGAGGGTGCCTACGAGCAGTACTTC. Residues: CASLGEGAYEQYF.

This chain links TRBV18 with TRBJ1-4; 7 nucleotides line up with TRBD1. With 5 bases clipped from V and 3 bases from J, the junction kept 12 bases outside the gene matches. In germline, CDR1 is KGHSH, CDR2 LQKENI. The CDR3 loop spans 17 amino acids. The CDR3 region is CASSSVRIGTANEKLFF. Written as DNA, the CDR3 is TGTGCCAGCTCATCGGTCCGGATCGGGACAGCTAATGAAAAACTGTTTTTT.

This clonotype was recorded a few times. The J gene is TRBJ2-3, the V gene TRBV20-1; a weak D match, TRBD2 (6 bases). Germline CDR1 and CDR2: DFQATT and SNEGSKA (reference sequence). This CDR3 comprises 14 residues. Trimming cost V 6 bases and J 3 bases, with 16 bases left between them. This CDR3 reads CSAELRDSTDTQYF. The CDR3 bases are TGCAGTGCCGAACTCCGGGACTCGACAGATACGCAGTATTTT.

The chain carries TRBV24-1 and TRBJ2-1; 12 positions agree with TRBD1. J lost 8 bases, V lost 9 bases, and 7 bases had no gene match. CDR1 is KGHDR and CDR2 is SFDVKD in the germline V gene. CDR3 length equals 14 residues. CDR3 coding DNA: TGTGCCACCCGGGGACAGGGGGCTGTCGATGAGCAGTTCTTC. Protein sequence: CATRGQGAVDEQFF.

This clonotype was seen only a few times. The rearrangement joins TRBV3-1 to TRBJ2-7; 9 bases align to TRBD1. Germline CDR1 LGHDT, CDR2 YNNKEL (reference sequence). Losses at the gene ends were 1 base for V and 2 bases for J; bases not matched to a gene: 6. The CDR3 is made up of 16 amino acids. Here the CDR3 reads CASSQVGTGQPYEQYF. The CDR3 DNA sequence: TGTGCCAGCAGCCAAGTGGGGACAGGGCAACCCTACGAGCAGTACTTC.